This T cell receptor (beta chain) emerged from a study of control samples from healthy donors and cancer patients. CDR3 length: 12 residues. CDR1 LNHNV and CDR2 YYDKDF come from the germline V gene (reference sequence). Sequencing was performed with immunoSEQ multiplex PCR; in TCRdb, only in-frame clones are kept and a portion is missing. The data show approximately 180,000 clones, approximately 92% seen once. The specimen sequenced was blood. The clonotype was recovered from a woman between 40 and 55 years old in good health. The chain uses TRBV15 and TRBJ2-4, with 9 bases fitting TRBD2. The CDR3 spells CASGAGGNIQYF. The CDR3 nucleotides are TGTGCTTCGGGAGCGGGGGGAAACATTCAGTACTTC.